This passage covers 29 T cell receptor beta chains from one sample sequenced in a study of shared clonotypes between healthy human individuals. Produced via immunoSEQ multiplex PCR; TCRdb's table is partial and in-frame only. The top ten clones hold roughly 0.65% of a sample with 900,000 to 1,200,000 clones, around 78% of them seen once. The sample consisted of memory CD4+ T cells from PBMCs. As for subset: CD45RA-negative fraction. The receptor source for this set is a man aged 18 to 29 in good health. Some clones in this sample may be carry-over from other donors' samples.

The chain couples TRBV7-2 to TRBJ2-5; D might be TRBD1 or TRBD2, each matching 5 bases. V was clipped by 4 bases and J by 7 bases, with 13 bases between them. The germline gives CDR1 SGHTA, CDR2 FQGNSA. CDR3 length: 13 residues. CDR3 region: CASSSRPRGTQYF. CDR3 nucleotide sequence: TGTGCCAGCAGCTCAAGGCCGAGGGGGACCCAGTACTTC.

The CDR3 DNA reads as TGCGCCAGCAGCCTCCGAGGTCGTTCGAGTAGCGACTCCTACAATGAGCAGTTCTTC. This codes for CASSLRGRSSSDSYNEQFF. The chain joins TRBV4-1 to TRBJ2-1, with D perhaps matching TRBD2 (5 bases). CDR3 length: 19 residues. The V gene lost 4 bases and the J gene lost 0 bases, with 22 bases spanning the gap. CDR1 MGHRA and CDR2 YSYEKL come from the germline V gene.

The chain uses TRBV7-6 and TRBJ2-7; a possible D gene is TRBD2 (5 bases). Germline CDR1 and CDR2: SGHVS and FNYEAQ. The CDR3 has 15 residues. Trimming removed 3 bases at V and 5 bases at J, with 17 bases between. CDR3 in amino acids: CASSLVGGLPDEQYF. CDR3 coding DNA: TGTGCCAGCAGCTTGGTAGGAGGCCTCCCGGACGAGCAGTACTTC.

V and J are TRBV5-4 and TRBJ2-7; D call uncertain. The CDR3 is made up of 11 amino acids. Trimming took 5 bases from V and 3 from J, leaving 6 bases between them. The germline gives CDR1 SGHNT, CDR2 YYREEE (reference sequence). The CDR3 spells CASRSGYEQYF. CDR3 DNA: TGTGCCAGCAGGTCAGGCTACGAGCAGTACTTC.

A few counts support this clone. In nucleotides, the CDR3 is TGTGCCAGCAGCGCAGGACCGTATGGCTACACCTTC. Amino acids: CASSAGPYGYTF. The rearrangement uses TRBV28 and TRBJ1-2, with D uncertain. CDR3 length: 12 amino acids. Germline V CDR1 and CDR2: MDHEN, SYDVKM. The germline V and J ends were trimmed by 6 bases and 5 bases, with 10 bases remaining between them.

The chain couples TRBV6-5 to TRBJ1-2; the match to TRBD1 covers 8 bases. The germline V gene encodes CDR1 MNHEY and CDR2 SVGAGI. The V and J ends lost 4 bases and 8 bases, in that order; junction bases with no gene match: 3. CDR3 length equals 12 residues. This CDR3 reads CASSSTGGGYTF. The DNA for the CDR3 is TGTGCCAGCAGTTCCACAGGGGGAGGCTACACCTTC.

In DNA, the CDR3 is TGTGCCAGCACCACCCTCGTGGGCGGGCCGTACGAGCAGTACTTC. This translates into CASTTLVGGPYEQYF. The V gene is TRBV28, the J gene TRBJ2-7, with TRBD2 as a possible D gene (5 bases). CDR1 is MDHEN, CDR2 SYDVKM, per germline. V shed 7 bases and J shed 4 bases, with 20 bases lying between them. The CDR3 sequence is 15 residues long.

This chain connects TRBV27 to TRBJ2-1; 11 bases are a match to TRBD2. Germline lookup yields CDR1 MNHEY and CDR2 SMNVEV (reference sequence). The CDR3 extends over 17 amino acids. The V and J ends lost 1 base and 3 bases, in that order; junction bases with no gene match: 5. CDR3 nucleotides: TGTGCCAGCAGTTTATATGGAGGGACTAGCGGCTACAATGAGCAGTTCTTC. Amino acid sequence: CASSLYGGTSGYNEQFF.

This chain links TRBV5-1 with TRBJ1-4; D not resolved. The V gene's germline CDR1 is SGHRS and CDR2 YFSETQ. Trimming took 0 bases from V and 6 from J, leaving 9 bases between them. CDR3 size: 14 residues. CDR3: CASSLVGADEKLFF. The CDR3 bases are TGCGCCAGCAGCTTGGTAGGCGCTGATGAAAAACTGTTTTTT.

In DNA, the CDR3 is TGTGCCAGCAGTTACTCCCCGGCTTTCTTT. Translation gives CASSYSPAFF. The chain is built from TRBV6-5 and TRBJ1-1; D gene uncertain. Germline V lookup: CDR1 MNHEY, CDR2 SVGAGI. CDR3 length: 10 amino acids. The V and J ends lost 0 bases and 11 bases respectively, with 4 bases between them.

In its sample, this clone was seen once. V gene TRBV21-1 combines with J gene TRBJ1-2. TRBV21-1 corresponds to a pseudogene. The CDR3 is 15 residues long. CDR3 nucleotides: TGTGCCAGCAGCAAACCATCGGGCAGGCGCTATGGCTACACCTTC. As protein: CASSKPSGRRYGYTF.

The genes are TRBV25-1 and TRBJ2-5, with TRBD1 identical over 7 bases. V shed 4 bases and J 6 bases; nucleotides not matched to a gene: 14. Germline V gene data show CDR1 as MGHDK and CDR2 as SYGVNS. The length of the CDR3 is 16 residues. CDR3 DNA sequence: TGTGCCAGCAGTGGCGCTCCGGTCACAGGGGTGAAGACCCAGTACTTC. Residues: CASSGAPVTGVKTQYF.

There are a few counts of this clone. The V call is TRBV2, the J call TRBJ2-3, with D possibly TRBD2 on 6 matching bases. This CDR3 spans 13 amino acids. CDR1 and CDR2 (germline): SNHLY, FYNNEI. V was shortened by 6 bases and J by 4 bases, with 11 bases between the two germline ends. In DNA, the CDR3 is TGTGCCAGCAGGACTAGGGGCGCAGATACGCAGTATTTT. Its translation is CASRTRGADTQYF.

In regard to this clone: A much larger clone is a single base away; this may be a read error. V gene TRBV7-2 combines with J gene TRBJ2-5; 8 bases align to TRBD1. Looked up from germline, CDR1 is SGHTA and CDR2 is FQGNSA. The CDR3 is made up of 15 amino acids. The CDR3 DNA sequence: TGTGCCAGCAGCTTCCGGGACAGGCTACAAGAGACTCAGTACTTC. It translates to CASSFRDRLQETQYF.

This clone was seen a handful of times. V is TRBV7-9 and J is TRBJ2-7, with TRBD2 as a possible D gene (5 bases). Germline V gene data show CDR1 as SEHNR and CDR2 as FQNEAQ (reference sequence). CDR3 length: 16 residues. Trimming pared 1 base from V and 0 bases from J, leaving 13 bases between. The CDR3 is CASSLVSAESSYEQYF. CDR3 bases: TGTGCCAGCAGCTTAGTGTCAGCGGAGAGCTCCTACGAGCAGTACTTC.

The sample holds a few counts of this clone. The chain joins TRBV7-9 to TRBJ2-4; 10 bases match TRBD1. Germline V CDR1 and CDR2: SEHNR, FQNEAQ (reference sequence). The CDR3 consists of 14 residues. Unmatched junction bases numbered 1, after V lost 1 base and J lost 7 bases. CDR3 sequence: CASSLVGQGNIQYF. CDR3 coding DNA: TGTGCCAGCAGCTTAGTGGGACAGGGGAACATTCAGTACTTC.

The chain employs TRBV20-1 and TRBJ1-5, with a tentative D call TRBD1 (5 bases). Germline V lookup: CDR1 DFQATT, CDR2 SNEGSKA (reference sequence). This CDR3 is 11 amino acids long. With 4 bases removed from V and 10 bases from J, the gap between germline ends came to 11 bases. Here the CDR3 reads CSATGRGPQHF. For the CDR3, the DNA is TGCAGTGCTACGGGGAGGGGACCCCAGCATTTT.

This clone appeared a single time. The chain uses TRBV5-1 and TRBJ1-2, with D unclear. The ends were cut back, 1 base at V and 7 bases at J, with 11 bases in the middle. The CDR3 totals 13 residues. The germline V gene has CDR1 SGHRS and CDR2 YFSETQ. CDR3: CASSLSGEIGYTF. The CDR3 nucleotides read TGCGCCAGCAGCTTGAGCGGCGAGATTGGCTACACCTTC.

This clone was picked up one time. The V and J genes are TRBV7-2 and TRBJ1-5; D possibly corresponds to TRBD1 (5 bases). Trimming cost V 5 bases and J 9 bases, with 11 bases left between them. CDR3 length: 12 amino acids. CDR1 and CDR2 (germline): SGHTA, FQGNSA. In DNA, the CDR3 is TGTGCCAGCAGCGCGGCGGGGGGGCCCCAGCATTTT. It is translated as CASSAAGGPQHF.

The rearrangement links TRBV28 to TRBJ2-5; 9 bases agree with TRBD2. The junction had 9 bases not matched to a gene; V was cut back by 5 bases and J by 5 bases. Looked up from germline, CDR1 is MDHEN and CDR2 is SYDVKM. The CDR3 runs to 15 residues. The CDR3 DNA follows: TGTGCCAGCAGTCCCCGGACTAGCGTAACGGAGACCCAGTACTTC. Its protein is CASSPRTSVTETQYF.

The chain has TRBV4-2 and TRBJ2-1; D unclear. The CDR3 has 15 amino acids. In germline, CDR1 is LGHNA, CDR2 YNFKEQ. The V and J ends lost 0 bases and 2 bases respectively, with 8 bases between them. The CDR3 region has the DNA TGTGCCAGCAGCCAAGAACTCCAAACCTACAATGAGCAGTTCTTC. As protein: CASSQELQTYNEQFF.

V gene TRBV2 combines with J gene TRBJ2-1, with 10 bases fitting TRBD2. V shed 6 bases and J 9 bases; nucleotides not matched to a gene: 14. Germline V gene data show CDR1 as SNHLY and CDR2 as FYNNEI. The length of the CDR3 is 16 residues. This chain's CDR3 is CASRPQIAGGAGEQFF. CDR3 coding DNA: TGTGCCAGCAGACCCCAAATAGCGGGAGGTGCTGGTGAGCAGTTCTTC.

The V gene is TRBV28, the J gene TRBJ2-1; D possibly corresponds to TRBD2 (6 bases). Germline V lookup: CDR1 MDHEN, CDR2 SYDVKM. V lost 6 bases, J lost 0 bases, and 12 bases lay in between. CDR3 length: 15 residues. The DNA for the CDR3 is TGTGCCAGCAGACCAGCGGGTCTCTCCTACAATGAGCAGTTCTTC. Protein sequence: CASRPAGLSYNEQFF.

This clone was counted between two and nine times. The chain carries TRBV6-1 and TRBJ2-5; D is uncertain. V was clipped by 3 bases and J by 3 bases, with 11 bases between them. The CDR3 has 14 amino acids. Per germline, CDR1 MNHNS and CDR2 SASEGT. The CDR3 bases are TGTGCCAGCAGTGATCTAGGCCGAGAAGAGACCCAGTACTTC. Amino acids: CASSDLGREETQYF.

The chain employs TRBV30 and TRBJ2-4; D assignment may be TRBD1 or TRBD2 (5 bases each). Per the germline V gene, CDR1 is GTSNPN and CDR2 is SVGIG (reference sequence). There are 17 residues in the CDR3. V was trimmed by 3 bases and J by 2 bases, leaving 20 bases between them. CDR3 coding DNA: TGTGCCTGGAGCTCGCGCGAGGGGATTGATACCAAAAACATTCAGTACTTC. Its protein product is CAWSSREGIDTKNIQYF.

The genes are TRBV4-1 and TRBJ1-5; 7 positions match TRBD1. V lost 4 bases and J lost 4; bases outside the gene matches: 7. The CDR3 is 15 residues long. CDR1 is MGHRA and CDR2 is YSYEKL in the germline V gene. CDR3: CASSLRTGRNQPQHF. The CDR3 DNA follows: TGCGCCAGCAGCCTAAGGACAGGACGAAATCAGCCCCAGCATTTT.

This clone has a single count. The genes are TRBV5-4 and TRBJ2-3, with D unresolved. Germline lookup yields CDR1 SGHNT and CDR2 YYREEE (reference sequence). The V gene lost 5 bases and the J gene lost 7 bases, with 11 bases spanning the gap. The CDR3 is 12 residues long. The CDR3 loop is CASSLDQNTQYF. The CDR3 region has the DNA TGTGCCAGCAGTCTTGACCAAAATACGCAGTATTTT.

V usage is TRBV28 and J usage is TRBJ2-1, with 9 bases matching TRBD2. V gave up 4 bases and J gave up 1 base; unmatched junction bases: 11. CDR3 size: 18 residues. Germline V gene sequence: CDR1 MDHEN, CDR2 SYDVKM. The CDR3 here is CASSWRGGHLRSYNEQFF. The CDR3 DNA follows: TGTGCCAGCAGTTGGCGGGGGGGACACCTGAGATCCTACAATGAGCAGTTCTTC.

The rearrangement links TRBV6-6 to TRBJ2-7; D is perhaps TRBD1 (6 bases). The V end lost 0 bases, the J end lost 1 base, and 7 bases lay between the germline ends. There are 14 residues in the CDR3. The germline V gene has CDR1 MNHNY and CDR2 SVGAGI (reference sequence). CDR3 in DNA: TGTGCCAGCAGTTACTCTGGACAGTCCTACGAGCAGTACTTC. This encodes CASSYSGQSYEQYF.